The rows below give T cell receptor beta chains drawn from one sample of a study of blood T cell repertoires in COVID-19. The table came from immunoSEQ multiplex PCR; TCRdb's copy has only in-frame clones and leaves some out. The sample carries about 160,000 clones, approximately 87% recorded once. Input material: peripheral blood. The receptors stem from a woman in her seventies with COVID-19, enrolled during active disease. CDR3s include the opening cysteine and the closing phenylalanine or tryptophan. D genes are given only for firm matches. Part of the rows lack a size; the others show once, few, many or a class for expanded clones.

J: TRBJ1-4
V: TRBV11-1
size: -
length: 12
D: -
DNA: TGTGCCAGCAGCCCCCAGACTGGAAAACTGTTTTTT
CDR3: CASSPQTGKLFF

J: TRBJ1-2
V: TRBV30
size: -
length: 13
D: TRBD1
DNA: TGTGCCGGACTAAACCAGGGGGCGGGCGGCTACACCTTC
CDR3: CAGLNQGAGGYTF

J: TRBJ2-5
V: TRBV4-1
size: -
length: 15
D: -
DNA: TGCGCCAGCAGCCAAGATGGGGCAGTACAAGAGACCCAGTACTTC
CDR3: CASSQDGAVQETQYF

J: TRBJ2-1
V: TRBV15
size: -
length: 15
D: TRBD2
DNA: TGTGCCACCAGCAGAGACCCCGGGGAGGGCAATGAGCAGTTCTTC
CDR3: CATSRDPGEGNEQFF

J: TRBJ1-4
V: TRBV5-8
size: -
length: 12
D: TRBD1
DNA: TGTGCCAGCAGGTCCCCAGGGGGCAGACTGTTTTTT
CDR3: CASRSPGGRLFF

J: TRBJ2-3
V: TRBV11-1
size: -
length: 15
D: -
DNA: TGTGCCAGCAGCTTACTGTACAGAAGCACAGATACGCAGTATTTT
CDR3: CASSLLYRSTDTQYF

J: TRBJ2-3
V: TRBV13
size: -
length: 14
D: -
DNA: TGTGCCAGCAGCCTCAGACAGGGCACAGATACGCAGTATTTT
CDR3: CASSLRQGTDTQYF

J: TRBJ1-2
V: TRBV5-4
size: -
length: 14
D: -
DNA: TGTGCCAGCAGCTTGTTTGGAGGTAACTATGGCTACACCTTC
CDR3: CASSLFGGNYGYTF

J: TRBJ1-2
V: TRBV2
size: -
length: 14
D: TRBD1
DNA: TGTGCCAGCAGGGGGACAGCCGAGGTCCGTGGCTACACCTTC
CDR3: CASRGTAEVRGYTF

J: TRBJ1-4
V: TRBV2
size: -
length: 15
D: -
DNA: TGTGCCAGCAGTGAGTGGGGGGCAACTAATGAAAAACTGTTTTTT
CDR3: CASSEWGATNEKLFF

J: TRBJ2-1
V: TRBV29-1
size: -
length: 15
D: TRBD2
DNA: TGCAGCGCCAACCCCGGGACTAGCGGGGACAATGAGCAGTTCTTC
CDR3: CSANPGTSGDNEQFF

J: TRBJ2-1
V: TRBV9
size: -
length: 16
D: TRBD2
DNA: TGTGCCAGCAGCCCCTTTGGGGGGGGCTCCTACAATGAGCAGTTCTTC
CDR3: CASSPFGGGSYNEQFF

J: TRBJ1-1
V: TRBV4-1
size: -
length: 13
D: -
DNA: TGCGCCAGCAGCCAAGATCTTTTCACTGAAGCTTTCTTT
CDR3: CASSQDLFTEAFF

J: TRBJ1-2
V: TRBV28
size: few
length: 13
D: TRBD1
DNA: TGTGCCAGCGGGGGACAGCGCTTCTATGGCTACACCTTC
CDR3: CASGGQRFYGYTF

J: TRBJ2-1
V: TRBV6-5
size: -
length: 15
D: TRBD2
DNA: TGTGCCAGCCTAAATCCGGGACTAGCGAATAATGAGCAGTTCTTC
CDR3: CASLNPGLANNEQFF

J: TRBJ2-3
V: TRBV27
size: -
length: 14
D: -
DNA: TGTGCCAGCAGTTTATCCATAGCAACAGATACGCAGTATTTT
CDR3: CASSLSIATDTQYF